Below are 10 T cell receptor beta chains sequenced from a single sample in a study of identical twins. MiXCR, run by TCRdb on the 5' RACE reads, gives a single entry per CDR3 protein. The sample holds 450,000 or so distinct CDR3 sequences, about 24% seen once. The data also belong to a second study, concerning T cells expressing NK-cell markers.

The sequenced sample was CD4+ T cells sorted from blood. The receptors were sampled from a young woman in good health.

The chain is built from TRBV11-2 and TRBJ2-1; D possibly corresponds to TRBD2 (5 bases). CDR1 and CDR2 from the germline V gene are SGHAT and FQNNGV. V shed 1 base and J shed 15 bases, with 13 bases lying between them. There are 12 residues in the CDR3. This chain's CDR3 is CASSLGGSGGFF. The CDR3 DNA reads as TGTGCCAGCAGCTTAGGAGGGTCAGGCGGGTTCTTC.

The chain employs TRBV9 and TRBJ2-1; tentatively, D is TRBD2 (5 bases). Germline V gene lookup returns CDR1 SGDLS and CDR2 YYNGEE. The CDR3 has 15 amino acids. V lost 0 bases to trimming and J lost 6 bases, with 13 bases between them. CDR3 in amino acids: CASSVAVGVSNEQFF. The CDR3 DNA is TGTGCCAGCAGCGTAGCAGTGGGAGTATCCAATGAGCAGTTCTTC. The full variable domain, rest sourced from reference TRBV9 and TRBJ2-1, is DSGVTQTPKHLITATGQRVTLRCSPRSGDLSVYWYQQSLDQGLQFLIQYYNGEERAKGNILERFSAQQFPDLHSELNLSSLELGDSALYFCASSVAVGVSNEQFFGPGTRLTVL.

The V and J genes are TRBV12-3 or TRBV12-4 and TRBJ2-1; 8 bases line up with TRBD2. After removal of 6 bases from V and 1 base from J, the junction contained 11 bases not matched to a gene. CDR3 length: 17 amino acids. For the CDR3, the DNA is TGTGCCAGCAGCTCCACTAGCGGATGGATATCCTACAATGAGCAGTTCTTC. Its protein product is CASSSTSGWISYNEQFF.

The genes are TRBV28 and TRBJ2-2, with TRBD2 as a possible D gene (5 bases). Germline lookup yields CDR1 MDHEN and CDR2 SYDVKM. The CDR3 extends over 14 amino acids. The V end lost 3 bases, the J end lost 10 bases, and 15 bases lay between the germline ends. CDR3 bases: TGTGCCAGCAGTTTCTCGGACGGACGGGAGGAGCTGTTTTTT. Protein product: CASSFSDGREELFF.

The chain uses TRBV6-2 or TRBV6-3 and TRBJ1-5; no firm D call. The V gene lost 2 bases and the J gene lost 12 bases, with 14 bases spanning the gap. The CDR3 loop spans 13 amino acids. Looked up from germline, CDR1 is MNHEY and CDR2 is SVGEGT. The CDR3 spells CASSYREPVGQHF. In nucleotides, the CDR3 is TGTGCCAGCAGTTACCGCGAGCCGGTGGGCCAGCATTTT.

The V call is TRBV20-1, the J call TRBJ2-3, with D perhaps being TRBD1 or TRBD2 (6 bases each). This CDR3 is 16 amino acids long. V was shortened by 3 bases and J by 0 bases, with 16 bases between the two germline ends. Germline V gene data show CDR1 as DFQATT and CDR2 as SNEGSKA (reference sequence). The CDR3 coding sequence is TGCAGTGCTAGGGGTTCGTGGGGGGCTAGCACAGATACGCAGTATTTT. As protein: CSARGSWGASTDTQYF.

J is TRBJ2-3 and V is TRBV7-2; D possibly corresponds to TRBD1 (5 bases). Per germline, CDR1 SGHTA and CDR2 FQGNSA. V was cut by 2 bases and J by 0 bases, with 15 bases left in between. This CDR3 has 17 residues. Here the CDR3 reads CASSLITGASSTDTQYF. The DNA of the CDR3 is TGTGCCAGCAGCTTAATAACAGGCGCCTCCAGCACAGATACGCAGTATTTT.

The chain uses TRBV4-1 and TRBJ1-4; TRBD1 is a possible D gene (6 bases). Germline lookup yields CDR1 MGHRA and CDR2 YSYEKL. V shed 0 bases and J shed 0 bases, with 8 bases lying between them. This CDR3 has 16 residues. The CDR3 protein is CASSQDQGTTNEKLFF. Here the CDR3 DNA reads TGCGCCAGCAGCCAAGATCAGGGGACAACTAATGAAAAACTGTTTTTT.

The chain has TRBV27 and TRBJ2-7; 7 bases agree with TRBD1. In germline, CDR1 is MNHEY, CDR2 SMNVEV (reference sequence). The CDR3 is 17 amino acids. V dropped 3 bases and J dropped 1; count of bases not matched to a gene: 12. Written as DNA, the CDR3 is TGTGCCAGCAGTTTTTTGAGTAACAGGGGAGAGTCCTACGAGCAGTACTTC. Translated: CASSFLSNRGESYEQYF.

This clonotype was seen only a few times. CDR3 loop: CASSPPGTVNTGELFF. The DNA of the CDR3 is TGTGCCAGCAGCCCACCCGGGACAGTGAACACCGGGGAGCTGTTTTTT. The chain uses TRBV11-2 and TRBJ2-2, with 7 bases matching TRBD1. Germline loops: CDR1 SGHAT, CDR2 FQNNGV. This CDR3 comprises 16 residues. Losses at the gene ends were 5 bases for V and 1 base for J; bases not matched to a gene: 7. The variable domain in full, with the rest retrieved from reference TRBV11-2 and TRBJ2-2, is EAGVAQSPRYKIIEKRQSVAFWCNPISGHATLYWYQQILGQGPKLLIQFQNNGVVDDSQLPKDRFSAERLKGVDSTLKIQPAKLEDSAVYLCASSPPGTVNTGELFFGEGSRLTVL.